Below are 6 T cell receptor beta chains sequenced from a single sample in a study of T cells in Graves' hyperthyroidism and ophthalmopathy. The investigators amplified TCR beta CDR3 regions from RNA transcripts. Using the HTBI primer set, a first-round RT-PCR was run on the TCR CDR3. TCRdb used MiXCR to reprocess the multiplex PCR reads, holding one entry per CDR3 protein. The repertoire holds fewer than 900,000 distinct CDR3 sequences, about 15% seen once, with under 9.5% in the top ten. The sample taken for sequencing was blood. The receptor set was obtained from a man aged 18 to 30 with Graves' hyperthyroidism.

This clonotype has a handful of counts. The chain is built from TRBV12-3 or TRBV12-4 and TRBJ2-6; D is undetermined. The length of the CDR3 is 18 residues. The V gene lost 3 bases and the J gene lost 2 bases, with 17 bases spanning the gap. As DNA, the CDR3 is TGTGCCAGCAGTTTTGAGGCCAGGTTCTCTCCTGGGGCCAACGTCCTGACTTTC. Protein: CASSFEARFSPGANVLTF.

This sequence joins TRBV15 and TRBJ2-5, with TRBD1 matching 8 bases. Trimming at V came to 0 bases and at J to 12 bases, leaving 9 bases not matched to a gene. The CDR3 runs to 14 residues. Germline CDR1 reads LNHNV; CDR2 reads YYDKDF (reference sequence). The CDR3 DNA is TGTGCCACCAGCAGAGAATTGTCAGGGGGCTTGGAGTACTTC. As protein: CATSRELSGGLEYF.

At least ten counts were recorded for this clonotype. The J gene is TRBJ2-5, the V gene TRBV7-8; D is ambiguous. This CDR3 comprises 14 residues. CDR1 is SGHVS and CDR2 is FQNEAQ in the germline V gene. The V and J ends lost 4 bases and 4 bases respectively, with 13 bases between them. CDR3 region: CASSSRRVRETQYF. The CDR3 nucleotides read TGTGCCAGCAGCTCTCGAAGGGTGCGAGAGACCCAGTACTTC.

There are many counts of this clonotype. The CDR3 sequence is CASSTGLAGYGYTF. CDR3 in DNA: TGTGCCAGCAGCACGGGCCTTGCTGGTTATGGCTACACCTTC. This chain links TRBV27 with TRBJ1-2; D not resolved. Germline values: CDR1 MNHEY, CDR2 SMNVEV (reference sequence). The V end was cut by 6 bases, the J end by 5 bases, with 16 bases between. The CDR3 contains 14 residues.

This chain joins TRBV6-1 and TRBJ2-7; D is ambiguous. The CDR3 has 13 residues. Germline assignment: CDR1 MNHNS and CDR2 SASEGT. The V gene lost 6 bases and the J gene lost 1 base, with 10 bases spanning the gap. CDR3 in amino acids: CASRGIDSYEQYF. CDR3 nucleotides: TGTGCCAGCAGAGGTATCGATTCCTACGAGCAGTACTTC.

The chain recombines TRBV29-1 with TRBJ2-1, with 9 bases identical to TRBD2. CDR3 length: 15 residues. Germline-derived CDR1 and CDR2 are SQVTM and ANQGSEA. J gave up 6 bases and V 5 bases, and 11 bases lay outside the gene matches. CDR3 protein: CSVYDLAGEGNEQFF. The CDR3 nucleotides read TGCAGCGTTTATGACTTAGCGGGAGAGGGCAATGAGCAGTTCTTC.